This is a list of T cell receptor beta chains from one sample in a study of blood T cell repertoires in COVID-19. Only in-frame clones appear in the TCRdb table, and some are missing; sequencing was by immunoSEQ multiplex PCR. Seen here are more than 110,000 clones, 80% to 85% observed once, and the top ten hold about 4%. The sequenced sample consisted of peripheral blood. These receptors were obtained from a woman of 80 years or more with acute or convalescent COVID-19. Each CDR3 is given with its conserved first and last residue. The D gene is left open where the match is weak. Some rows have no size entry. The others give once, few or many, or a class for an expanded clone.

v_call: TRBV28; clone_size: -; d_call: -; j_call: TRBJ2-5; cdr3_nt: TGTGCCAGCAACCTATCGGTGGGGTTTGGGACTTTGTACCAAGAGACCCAGTACTTC; cdr3_aa: CASNLSVGFGTLYQETQYF
v_call: TRBV19; clone_size: once; d_call: TRBD1; j_call: TRBJ1-2; cdr3_nt: TGTGCCAGTAGTATTAAGAGGACAGGGCCGGACTATGGCTACACCTTC; cdr3_aa: CASSIKRTGPDYGYTF
v_call: TRBV2; clone_size: -; d_call: TRBD1; j_call: TRBJ2-7; cdr3_nt: TGTGCCAGCACAGGACAGGTGGGCTACGAGCAGTACTTC; cdr3_aa: CASTGQVGYEQYF
v_call: TRBV15; clone_size: -; d_call: -; j_call: TRBJ2-7; cdr3_nt: TGTGCCACCGGGATTACTAGGTCTGCCCGATACGAGCAGTACTTC; cdr3_aa: CATGITRSARYEQYF
v_call: TRBV11-2; clone_size: -; d_call: -; j_call: TRBJ2-5; cdr3_nt: TGTGCCAGCAGCATCAACGGGGAGACCCAGTACTTC; cdr3_aa: CASSINGETQYF
v_call: TRBV4-2; clone_size: -; d_call: TRBD2; j_call: TRBJ2-3; cdr3_nt: TGTGCCAGCAGCCTCGGACTAGTGGGTGATACGCAGTATTTT; cdr3_aa: CASSLGLVGDTQYF
v_call: TRBV27; clone_size: -; d_call: TRBD2; j_call: TRBJ2-3; cdr3_nt: TGTGCCAGCAGCCTCCTACGTGGACTAGCGGTCACAGATACGCAGTATTTT; cdr3_aa: CASSLLRGLAVTDTQYF
v_call: TRBV5-1; clone_size: -; d_call: TRBD2; j_call: TRBJ2-5; cdr3_nt: TGCGCCAGCAGCTTGGATAGCCTGCGGGGGGAGACCCAGTACTTC; cdr3_aa: CASSLDSLRGETQYF
v_call: TRBV6-5; clone_size: -; d_call: -; j_call: TRBJ2-7; cdr3_nt: TGTGCCGGGACTCAAGATTTCTTCACCTACGAGCAGTACTTC; cdr3_aa: CAGTQDFFTYEQYF
v_call: TRBV5-1; clone_size: -; d_call: TRBD1; j_call: TRBJ1-2; cdr3_nt: TGCGCCAGCAGGAACGGGACAGGGGAGCACTATGGCTACACCTTC; cdr3_aa: CASRNGTGEHYGYTF
v_call: TRBV28; clone_size: -; d_call: -; j_call: TRBJ1-6; cdr3_nt: TGTGCCAGCAGTTTATGGCAGAATAATTCACCCCTCCACTTT; cdr3_aa: CASSLWQNNSPLHF
v_call: TRBV2; clone_size: few; d_call: -; j_call: TRBJ1-4; cdr3_nt: TGTGCCAGCAGCCCTTTCCATGAGGGTAATGAAAAACTGTTTTTT; cdr3_aa: CASSPFHEGNEKLFF
v_call: TRBV19; clone_size: -; d_call: -; j_call: TRBJ2-1; cdr3_nt: TGTGCCAGTAACCAGGAGGGTAATGAGCAGTTCTTC; cdr3_aa: CASNQEGNEQFF
v_call: TRBV2; clone_size: -; d_call: TRBD1; j_call: TRBJ2-1; cdr3_nt: TGTGCCAGCAGCAGGGACAGGGTTACGGCAGGCAATGAGCAGTTCTTC; cdr3_aa: CASSRDRVTAGNEQFF
v_call: TRBV7-7; clone_size: -; d_call: TRBD2; j_call: TRBJ2-7; cdr3_nt: TGTGCCAGCAAGCTCCATGGGATGGGGACTAGCGGGATACCCTACGAGCAGTACTTC; cdr3_aa: CASKLHGMGTSGIPYEQYF
v_call: TRBV18; clone_size: -; d_call: -; j_call: TRBJ2-1; cdr3_nt: TGTGCCAGCTCAGAACAGGGAAATGAGCAGTTCTTC; cdr3_aa: CASSEQGNEQFF
v_call: TRBV18; clone_size: -; d_call: TRBD2; j_call: TRBJ2-3; cdr3_nt: TGTGCCAGCTCACCTTACTTCGGGACTAGTATCACAGATACGCAGTATTTT; cdr3_aa: CASSPYFGTSITDTQYF
v_call: TRBV11-2; clone_size: -; d_call: TRBD2; j_call: TRBJ2-7; cdr3_nt: TGTGCCAGCAGCTTAGATGGCCTAGCGGGGGAAGGATACGAGCAGTACTTC; cdr3_aa: CASSLDGLAGEGYEQYF
v_call: TRBV6-6; clone_size: once; d_call: TRBD1; j_call: TRBJ2-7; cdr3_nt: TGTGCCAGCAAGCGACAGGGGGCTTCGTGGGAGCAGTACTTC; cdr3_aa: CASKRQGASWEQYF
v_call: TRBV7-9; clone_size: few; d_call: TRBD1; j_call: TRBJ2-5; cdr3_nt: TGTGCCAGCAGCTTCGGGACAGGATTCTTGGGGCACCAAGAGACCCAGTACTTC; cdr3_aa: CASSFGTGFLGHQETQYF
v_call: TRBV4-1; clone_size: -; d_call: TRBD1; j_call: TRBJ2-2; cdr3_nt: TGCGCCAGCAGCCAGGACAGGGTAACCGGGGAGCTGTTTTTT; cdr3_aa: CASSQDRVTGELFF
v_call: TRBV28; clone_size: -; d_call: TRBD1; j_call: TRBJ1-1; cdr3_nt: TGTGCCAGCAGTGATCAGGACAGGGGAAACACTGAAGCTTTCTTT; cdr3_aa: CASSDQDRGNTEAFF
v_call: TRBV5-6; clone_size: -; d_call: -; j_call: TRBJ2-7; cdr3_nt: TGTGCCAGCAGCGTGGACAGCTACGAGCAGTACTTC; cdr3_aa: CASSVDSYEQYF
v_call: TRBV19; clone_size: once; d_call: TRBD2; j_call: TRBJ2-3; cdr3_nt: TGTGCCAGTAGTATAGGGCGGGGGACAGATACGCAGTATTTT; cdr3_aa: CASSIGRGTDTQYF
v_call: TRBV24-1; clone_size: -; d_call: -; j_call: TRBJ2-4; cdr3_nt: TGTGCCACCAGTGATGTATCTAAGGGGGTGGACATTCAGTACTTC; cdr3_aa: CATSDVSKGVDIQYF
v_call: TRBV7-7; clone_size: -; d_call: -; j_call: TRBJ2-2; cdr3_nt: TGTGCCAGCAGCTTAGAAGGATGGCGGGGCGGGGAGCTGTTTTTT; cdr3_aa: CASSLEGWRGGELFF
v_call: TRBV28; clone_size: -; d_call: -; j_call: TRBJ1-6; cdr3_nt: TGTGCCAGCAGTTTAGGTCAGTTAACCACACCCCTCCACTTT; cdr3_aa: CASSLGQLTTPLHF
v_call: TRBV3-1/TRBV3-2; clone_size: -; d_call: -; j_call: TRBJ1-5; cdr3_nt: TGTGCCAGCAGCCAAGGGCGGGGCGGACAGCCCCAGCATTTT; cdr3_aa: CASSQGRGGQPQHF
v_call: TRBV6-1; clone_size: -; d_call: TRBD1; j_call: TRBJ1-4; cdr3_nt: TGTGCCAGCAGTGAAGTCCCGTTTAGGACAGGGCCCGATGAAAAACTGTTTTTT; cdr3_aa: CASSEVPFRTGPDEKLFF
v_call: TRBV28; clone_size: -; d_call: -; j_call: TRBJ1-5; cdr3_nt: TGTGCCAGCAGACCGTTCCCAGCCCCGGGTAGCAATCAGCCCCAGCATTTT; cdr3_aa: CASRPFPAPGSNQPQHF
v_call: TRBV28; clone_size: -; d_call: TRBD2; j_call: TRBJ2-5; cdr3_nt: TGTGCCAGCAGCCCCTGGGGGGGACCCCAAGAGACCCAGTACTTC; cdr3_aa: CASSPWGGPQETQYF
v_call: TRBV20-1; clone_size: -; d_call: -; j_call: TRBJ1-2; cdr3_nt: TGCAGTGCACAGGACAACTATGGCTACACCTTC; cdr3_aa: CSAQDNYGYTF
v_call: TRBV10-2; clone_size: once; d_call: -; j_call: TRBJ1-5; cdr3_nt: TGCGCCAGCAGCCTGGTCGGGGGTCAGCCCCAGCATTTT; cdr3_aa: CASSLVGGQPQHF
v_call: TRBV13; clone_size: -; d_call: -; j_call: TRBJ1-3; cdr3_nt: TGTGCCAGCAGCTTAGCCTCGTCCGCACGGGGGACGGCCTCTGGAAACACCATATATTTT; cdr3_aa: CASSLASSARGTASGNTIYF
v_call: TRBV7-6; clone_size: -; d_call: TRBD2; j_call: TRBJ2-1; cdr3_nt: TGTGCCAGCAGTCAGACTAGCGGGAAATCTAACAATGAGCAGTTCTTC; cdr3_aa: CASSQTSGKSNNEQFF
v_call: TRBV28; clone_size: -; d_call: -; j_call: TRBJ1-3; cdr3_nt: TGTGCCAGCAGTTTACCCCCAAGACAAGGAAGCACCATATATTTT; cdr3_aa: CASSLPPRQGSTIYF
v_call: TRBV28; clone_size: -; d_call: -; j_call: TRBJ1-4; cdr3_nt: TGTGCCAGCAGTTTACTGGGGCCTAATGAAAAACTGTTTTTT; cdr3_aa: CASSLLGPNEKLFF
v_call: TRBV10-3; clone_size: -; d_call: TRBD1; j_call: TRBJ1-5; cdr3_nt: TGTGCCATCAGTGAGGCGGGGGGACAGGGGCTAACTCAGCCCCAGCATTTT; cdr3_aa: CAISEAGGQGLTQPQHF
v_call: TRBV4-1; clone_size: -; d_call: -; j_call: TRBJ2-3; cdr3_nt: TGCGCCAGTTACTACCGGGACATGTTCCCAGATACGCAGTATTTT; cdr3_aa: CASYYRDMFPDTQYF
v_call: TRBV19; clone_size: -; d_call: TRBD1; j_call: TRBJ1-6; cdr3_nt: TGTGCCAGTAGTAGTCCCGGGACAGCCAATTCACCCCTCCACTTT; cdr3_aa: CASSSPGTANSPLHF
v_call: TRBV19; clone_size: -; d_call: -; j_call: TRBJ1-4; cdr3_nt: TGTGCCAGTACAGACAGGAGACCCATCATAGGCGAAAAACTGTTTTTT; cdr3_aa: CASTDRRPIIGEKLFF
v_call: TRBV30; clone_size: -; d_call: -; j_call: TRBJ2-7; cdr3_nt: TGTGCCTGGACCCCGTTGATACTAGGCTCCTACGAGCAGTACTTC; cdr3_aa: CAWTPLILGSYEQYF